A single sample gave rise to the 23 T cell receptor beta chains below, sequenced in a study of regulatory T cells in long-lasting Graves disease. Relying on iRepertoire HTBI primers and Arm-PCR of CDR3 regions, the team built TCR beta libraries. Each CDR3 protein is one row after TCRdb ran MiXCR on the multiplex PCR reads. This table holds approximately 350,000 distinct CDR3 sequences, approximately 23% found once. Time point defined: persistent/refractory GD, antithyroid drugs over 5 years with positive TRAb. There was RNA extracted from PBMCs, and the TCR library was made from it. The sample was peripheral blood mononuclear cells (PBMCs), taken when the disease was refractory, from a patient treated with antithyroid drugs. Receptor source: a woman between 35 and 50 years old with Graves disease.

This clonotype was detected ten times or more. This rearrangement joins TRBV7-9 to TRBJ2-7; perhaps D is TRBD1 or TRBD2 (5 bases each). CDR3 length: 13 amino acids. V was clipped by 4 bases and J by 4 bases, with 11 bases between them. The germline CDR1 and CDR2 sequences are SEHNR and FQNEAQ (reference sequence). CDR3 nucleotides: TGTGCCAGCAGCTCTCGGGACGGGTACGAGCAGTACTTC. This gives the protein CASSSRDGYEQYF.

This clonotype was found a few times. The rearrangement uses TRBV9 and TRBJ2-2, with no clear D. The CDR3 runs to 16 residues. Germline CDR1 is SGDLS and CDR2 is YYNGEE. V gave up 4 bases and J gave up 2 bases, with 15 bases separating them. In DNA form, the CDR3 reads TGTGCCAGCAGCCTTCGGCAGGCAATTAACACCGGGGAGCTGTTTTTT. Amino acids: CASSLRQAINTGELFF.

This clonotype was recorded many times. The chain joins TRBV12-3 or TRBV12-4 to TRBJ2-4; 10 bases match TRBD1. Trimming at V came to 7 bases and at J to 3 bases, leaving 9 bases not matched to a gene. The CDR3 consists of 16 residues. CDR3 DNA sequence: TGTGCCAGCACCGAGACAGGGGGCATGGGCAAAAACATTCAGTACTTC. Encoded protein: CASTETGGMGKNIQYF.

This clonotype was detected many times. V usage is TRBV11-2 and J usage is TRBJ2-2; D is unclear. V lost 3 bases and J 1 base, leaving 6 bases between the germline ends. The CDR3 covers 14 residues. Looked up from germline, CDR1 is SGHAT and CDR2 is FQNNGV. CDR3: CASSLDGNTGELFF. In nucleotides, the CDR3 is TGTGCCAGCAGCTTGGATGGGAACACCGGGGAGCTGTTTTTT.

This clonotype was picked up many times. The chain recombines TRBV20-1 with TRBJ2-2; no firm D call. V shed 5 bases and J shed 2 bases, with 15 bases lying between them. Germline values: CDR1 DFQATT, CDR2 SNEGSKA (reference sequence). This CDR3 is built from 15 residues. The CDR3 protein is CSAPLRARNTGELFF. In DNA, the CDR3 is TGCAGTGCTCCGCTTAGGGCGAGAAACACCGGGGAGCTGTTTTTT.

This clonotype was seen ten or more times. V and J are TRBV28 and TRBJ1-2; no clear D gene. The CDR3 runs 12 residues. The V and J ends lost 8 bases and 4 bases respectively, with 11 bases between them. Germline V lookup: CDR1 MDHEN, CDR2 SYDVKM. The CDR3 protein is CASLQSPYGYTF. DNA of the CDR3: TGTGCCAGCCTTCAGAGTCCCTATGGCTACACCTTC.

V is TRBV18 and J is TRBJ1-5, with a tentative D call TRBD1 (5 bases). Deletions cut 3 bases from V and 1 base from J, with 13 bases between. The CDR3 is 16 amino acids. The germline CDR1 and CDR2 sequences are KGHSH and LQKENI. This CDR3 is CASSPNTGASNQPQHF. CDR3 nucleotide sequence: TGTGCCAGCTCACCTAATACCGGGGCCAGCAATCAGCCCCAGCATTTT.

This chain's CDR3 is CALQQGGWEQYF. Here the CDR3 DNA reads TGTGCCTTGCAACAGGGAGGGTGGGAGCAGTACTTC. This rearrangement joins TRBV30 to TRBJ2-7; possibly TRBD2 for D (7 bases). Per the germline V gene, CDR1 is GTSNPN and CDR2 is SVGIG (reference sequence). The CDR3 loop spans 12 amino acids. V lost 7 bases and J 7 bases, leaving 17 bases between the germline ends.

V usage is TRBV7-9 and J usage is TRBJ1-6, with TRBD1 matching over 7 bases. The CDR3 is 17 residues long. Trimming removed 2 bases from V and 13 bases from J; junction bases left unmatched: 17. Germline V gene data show CDR1 as SEHNR and CDR2 as FQNEAQ (reference sequence). The CDR3 DNA sequence: TGTGCCAGCAGCTTAAATCTGGGGACAGCCTTAGAAGGTCCCCTCCACTTT. Translated, it gives CASSLNLGTALEGPLHF.

This chain uses TRBV5-1 with TRBJ1-1; possible D gene TRBD1, 5 bases. This CDR3 comprises 15 residues. V lost 6 bases to trimming and J lost 3 bases, with 18 bases between them. Germline loops: CDR1 SGHRS, CDR2 YFSETQ. CDR3: CASTMSTGEHTEAFF. CDR3 nucleotides: TGCGCCAGCACCATGTCGACGGGGGAACACACTGAAGCTTTCTTT.

This clonotype was counted ten times or more. In DNA, the CDR3 is TGTGCCAGCAGTACGCTAGGACTAGCTCGCTACGAGCAGTACTTC. Amino acid sequence: CASSTLGLARYEQYF. The chain couples TRBV12-3 or TRBV12-4 to TRBJ2-7; 8 nucleotides align to TRBD2. The junction had 9 bases not matched to a gene; V was cut back by 5 bases and J by 3 bases. The CDR3 length is 15 residues.

This clonotype was detected only a few times. The V gene is TRBV5-6, the J gene TRBJ1-2; the D is unclear. The germline CDR1 and CDR2 sequences are SGHDT and YYEEEE. The CDR3 has 12 residues. V was clipped by 4 bases and J by 2 bases, with 6 bases between them. The CDR3 DNA reads TGTGCCAGCAGCGATTTGAACTATGGCTACACCTTC. Encoded protein: CASSDLNYGYTF.

This clonotype was picked up a small number of times. The chain carries TRBV14 and TRBJ2-5; D gene unclear. In germline, CDR1 is SGHDN, CDR2 FVKESK. The V gene lost 2 bases and the J gene lost 5 bases, with 18 bases spanning the gap. The CDR3 is made up of 16 amino acids. The CDR3 DNA sequence: TGTGCCAGCAGCCAAAGCCGACACAGCGTAGGGGAGACCCAGTACTTC. Translation: CASSQSRHSVGETQYF.

This clonotype has at least ten counts. The V and J genes are TRBV29-1 and TRBJ2-5; D might be TRBD1 (6 bases). CDR1 and CDR2 from the germline V gene are SQVTM and ANQGSEA. The CDR3 consists of 13 residues. Trimming shortened V by 2 bases and J by 4 bases, and 11 bases separated the two germline ends. In DNA, the CDR3 is TGCAGCGTTGAACGGCAGGGGACAGAGACCCAGTACTTC. It translates to CSVERQGTETQYF.

This clonotype was seen at least ten times. The chain couples TRBV11-2 to TRBJ1-2; TRBD1 is a possible D gene (5 bases). The CDR3 spans 16 residues. The germline CDR1 and CDR2 sequences are SGHAT and FQNNGV. V was trimmed by 0 bases and J by 4 bases, leaving 15 bases between them. The CDR3 reads CASSLDRVRAAYGYTF. The CDR3 bases are TGTGCCAGCAGCTTAGATCGTGTCAGGGCGGCCTATGGCTACACCTTC.

This clonotype has only a few counts. This chain joins TRBV5-1 and TRBJ1-3, with D hard to call. Germline V lookup: CDR1 SGHRS, CDR2 YFSETQ. There are 15 residues in the CDR3. The ends were cut back, 4 bases at V and 0 bases at J, with 11 bases in the middle. CDR3 sequence (DNA): TGCGCCAGCAGCCCCAGTCGGCTCTCTGGAAACACCATATATTTT. Its translation: CASSPSRLSGNTIYF.

CDR3 amino acids: CAWSSGLGNTEAFF. For the CDR3, the DNA is TGTGCCTGGAGTTCAGGACTGGGAAACACTGAAGCTTTCTTT. This chain joins TRBV30 and TRBJ1-1; the D is unclear. CDR1 and CDR2 (germline): GTSNPN, SVGIG (reference sequence). CDR3 length: 14 amino acids. Trimming removed 2 bases at V and 2 bases at J, with 12 bases between.

This clonotype was counted ten times or more. The chain has TRBV15 and TRBJ2-7; 10 bases are shared with TRBD2. The V gene's germline CDR1 is LNHNV and CDR2 YYDKDF (reference sequence). With 0 bases clipped from V and 7 bases from J, the junction kept 12 bases outside the gene matches. The CDR3 is 17 residues long. The CDR3, as DNA: TGTGCCACCAGCAGAGATTCCCCCTTAGCGGGAGGACTAGAGCAGTACTTC. Translated, it gives CATSRDSPLAGGLEQYF.

The J gene is TRBJ2-7, the V gene TRBV15, with D possibly TRBD2 on 6 matching bases. The CDR3 length is 12 residues. V lost 5 bases to trimming and J lost 2 bases, with 7 bases between them. CDR1 and CDR2 (germline): LNHNV, YYDKDF (reference sequence). The CDR3 DNA is TGTGCCACCAGCGCGGGGACCTACGAGCAGTACTTC. Protein sequence: CATSAGTYEQYF. The full variable domain, completed using reference TRBV15 and TRBJ2-7, is DAMVIQNPRYQVTQFGKPVTLSCSQTLNHNVMYWYQQKSSQAPKLLFHYYDKDFNNEADTPDNFQSRRPNTSFCFLDIRSPGLGDTAMYLCATSAGTYEQYFGPGTRLTVT.

This clonotype was observed a handful of times. The J gene is TRBJ1-1, the V gene TRBV20-1; D is unresolved. V lost 8 bases and J 1 base, leaving 8 bases between the germline ends. In germline, CDR1 is DFQATT, CDR2 SNEGSKA (reference sequence). The CDR3 is 11 residues long. The CDR3 loop is CSPPWNTEAFF. CDR3 DNA: TGCAGTCCTCCTTGGAACACTGAAGCTTTCTTT.

The chain joins TRBV20-1 to TRBJ2-4; either TRBD1 or TRBD2 may supply D (5 bases each). The CDR3 totals 13 residues. Per germline, CDR1 DFQATT and CDR2 SNEGSKA (reference sequence). This CDR3 is CRTWDAGKNIQYF. The CDR3 DNA reads TGCAGAACCTGGGACGCTGGCAAAAACATTCAGTACTTC.

There are a few counts of this clonotype. V usage is TRBV5-6 and J usage is TRBJ1-1; a possible D gene is TRBD1 (5 bases). Germline values: CDR1 SGHDT, CDR2 YYEEEE. CDR3 length: 13 amino acids. Trimming removed 4 bases at V and 4 bases at J, with 11 bases between. CDR3 DNA sequence: TGTGCCAGCAGCGAGGGGTCCCGCACTGAAGCTTTCTTT. It codes for CASSEGSRTEAFF.

The V call is TRBV7-9, the J call TRBJ2-7; D is possibly TRBD1 (5 bases). The V end lost 3 bases, the J end lost 3 bases, and 12 bases lay between the germline ends. Germline V gene lookup returns CDR1 SEHNR and CDR2 FQNEAQ (reference sequence). This CDR3 spans 14 amino acids. The CDR3 sequence: CASSFGHTDYEQYF. Here the CDR3 DNA reads TGTGCCAGCAGCTTCGGACATACTGACTACGAGCAGTACTTC.